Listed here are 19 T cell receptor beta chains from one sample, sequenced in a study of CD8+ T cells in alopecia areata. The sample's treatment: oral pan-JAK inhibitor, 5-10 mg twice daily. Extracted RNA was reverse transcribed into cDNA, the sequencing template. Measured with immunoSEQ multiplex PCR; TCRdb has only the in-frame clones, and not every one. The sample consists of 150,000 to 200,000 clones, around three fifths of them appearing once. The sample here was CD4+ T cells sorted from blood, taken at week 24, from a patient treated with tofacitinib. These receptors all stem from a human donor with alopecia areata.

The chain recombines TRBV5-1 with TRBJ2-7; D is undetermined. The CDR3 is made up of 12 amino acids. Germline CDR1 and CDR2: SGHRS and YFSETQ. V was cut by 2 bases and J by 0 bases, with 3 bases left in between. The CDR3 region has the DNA TGCGCCAGCAGCTTACCCTCCTACGAGCAGTACTTC. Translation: CASSLPSYEQYF.

The CDR3 loop is CSANSPGQGPYEQYF. CDR3 bases: TGCAGCGCCAATTCCCCGGGACAGGGTCCCTACGAGCAGTACTTC. The chain has TRBV29-1 and TRBJ2-7; 9 nucleotides align to TRBD1. The germline gives CDR1 SQVTM, CDR2 ANQGSEA. This CDR3 region has 15 residues. The junction had 12 bases not matched to a gene; V was cut back by 7 bases and J by 2 bases.

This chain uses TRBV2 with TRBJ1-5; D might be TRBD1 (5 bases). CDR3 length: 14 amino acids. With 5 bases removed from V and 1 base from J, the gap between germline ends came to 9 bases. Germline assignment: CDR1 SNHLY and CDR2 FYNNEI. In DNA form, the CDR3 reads TGTGCCAGCAGTCCAGGGCGCAGCAATCAGCCCCAGCATTTT. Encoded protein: CASSPGRSNQPQHF. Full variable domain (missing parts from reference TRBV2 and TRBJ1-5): EPEVTQTPSHQVTQMGQEVILRCVPISNHLYFYWYRQILGQKVEFLVSFYNNEISEKSEIFDDQFSVERPDGSNFTLKIRSTKLEDSAMYFCASSPGRSNQPQHFGDGTRLSIL.

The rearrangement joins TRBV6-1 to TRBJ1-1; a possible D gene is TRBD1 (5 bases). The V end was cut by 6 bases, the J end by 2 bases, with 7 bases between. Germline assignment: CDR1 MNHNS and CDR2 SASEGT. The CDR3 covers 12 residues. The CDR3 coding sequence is TGTGCCAGCAGGGGACCCAACACTGAAGCTTTCTTT. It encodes CASRGPNTEAFF.

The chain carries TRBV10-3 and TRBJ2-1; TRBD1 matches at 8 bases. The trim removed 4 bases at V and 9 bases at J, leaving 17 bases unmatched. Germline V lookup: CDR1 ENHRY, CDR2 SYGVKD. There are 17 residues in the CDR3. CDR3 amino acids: CAISGPLRDRSIGEQFF. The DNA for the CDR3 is TGTGCCATCAGTGGCCCCCTCCGGGACAGGTCAATAGGTGAGCAGTTCTTC.

Written as DNA, the CDR3 is TGTGCCAGCAGCTCCCCTGGGGGGCTTTCGGATAATTCACCCCTCCACTTT. Protein sequence: CASSSPGGLSDNSPLHF. The chain couples TRBV7-9 to TRBJ1-6; weak D call: TRBD1 (6 bases). This CDR3 contains 17 residues. Per the germline V gene, CDR1 is SEHNR and CDR2 is FQNEAQ (reference sequence). The V and J ends lost 4 bases and 5 bases respectively, with 18 bases between them.

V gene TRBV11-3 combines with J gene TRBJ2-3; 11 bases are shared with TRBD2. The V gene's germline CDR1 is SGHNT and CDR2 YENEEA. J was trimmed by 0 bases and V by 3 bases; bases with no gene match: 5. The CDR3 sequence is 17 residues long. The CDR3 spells CASSLGLADSSTDTQYF. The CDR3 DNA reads TGTGCCAGCAGCTTGGGACTAGCGGATTCTAGCACAGATACGCAGTATTTT.

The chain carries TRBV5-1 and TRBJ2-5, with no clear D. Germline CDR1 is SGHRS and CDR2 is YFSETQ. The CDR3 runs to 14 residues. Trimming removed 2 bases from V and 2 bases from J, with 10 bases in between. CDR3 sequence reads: CASSFRPRQETQYF. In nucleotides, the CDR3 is TGCGCCAGCAGCTTTCGACCCCGACAAGAGACCCAGTACTTC.

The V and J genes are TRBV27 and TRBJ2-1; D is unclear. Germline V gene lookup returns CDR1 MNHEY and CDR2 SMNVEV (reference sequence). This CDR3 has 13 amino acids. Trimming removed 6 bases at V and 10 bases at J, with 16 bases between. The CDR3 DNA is TGTGCCAGCAGGGGATTGGGTTCTGTAGAGCAGTTCTTC. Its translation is CASRGLGSVEQFF.

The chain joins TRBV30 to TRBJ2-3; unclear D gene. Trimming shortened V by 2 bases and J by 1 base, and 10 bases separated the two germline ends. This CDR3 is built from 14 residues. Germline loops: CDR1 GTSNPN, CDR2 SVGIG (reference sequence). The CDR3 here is CAWSPRRGTDTQYF. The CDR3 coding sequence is TGTGCCTGGAGTCCCCGCCGCGGCACAGATACGCAGTATTTT. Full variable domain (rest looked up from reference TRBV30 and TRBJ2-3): SQTIHQWPATLVQPVGSPLSLECTVEGTSNPNLYWYRQAAGRGLQLLFYSVGIGQISSEVPQNLSASRPQDRQFILSSKKLLLSDSGFYLCAWSPRRGTDTQYFGPGTRLTVL.

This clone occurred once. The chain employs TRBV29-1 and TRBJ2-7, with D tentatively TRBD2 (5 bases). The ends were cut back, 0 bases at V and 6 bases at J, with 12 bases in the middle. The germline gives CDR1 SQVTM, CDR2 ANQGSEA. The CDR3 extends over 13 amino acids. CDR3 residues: CSVEDFRGVEQYF. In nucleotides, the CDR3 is TGCAGCGTTGAAGATTTCCGGGGTGTCGAGCAGTACTTC.

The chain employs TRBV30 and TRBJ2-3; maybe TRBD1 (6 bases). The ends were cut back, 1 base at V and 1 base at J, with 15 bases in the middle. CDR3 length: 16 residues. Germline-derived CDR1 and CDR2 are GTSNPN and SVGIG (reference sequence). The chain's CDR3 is CAWSGKTGLGTDTQYF. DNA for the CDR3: TGTGCCTGGAGTGGAAAAACAGGGTTGGGCACAGATACGCAGTATTTT.

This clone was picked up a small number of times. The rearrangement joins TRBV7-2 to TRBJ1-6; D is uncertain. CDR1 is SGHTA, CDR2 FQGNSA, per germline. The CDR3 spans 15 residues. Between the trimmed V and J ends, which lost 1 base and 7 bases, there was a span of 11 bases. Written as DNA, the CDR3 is TGTGCCAGCAGCTTAGTTCGAGAGCTGAATTCACCCCTCCACTTT. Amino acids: CASSLVRELNSPLHF.

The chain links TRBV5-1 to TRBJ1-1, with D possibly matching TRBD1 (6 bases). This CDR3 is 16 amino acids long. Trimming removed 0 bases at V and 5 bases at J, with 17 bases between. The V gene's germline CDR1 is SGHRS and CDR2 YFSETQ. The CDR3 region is CASSLAVSGGETEAFF. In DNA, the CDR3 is TGCGCCAGCAGCTTGGCCGTCTCCGGGGGCGAGACTGAAGCTTTCTTT.

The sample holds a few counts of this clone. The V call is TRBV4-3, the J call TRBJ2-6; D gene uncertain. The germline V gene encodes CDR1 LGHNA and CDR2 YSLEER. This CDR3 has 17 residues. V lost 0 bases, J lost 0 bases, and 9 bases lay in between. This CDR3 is CASSQEAGVSGANVLTF. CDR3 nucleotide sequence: TGCGCCAGCAGCCAAGAGGCTGGCGTCTCTGGGGCCAACGTCCTGACTTTC.

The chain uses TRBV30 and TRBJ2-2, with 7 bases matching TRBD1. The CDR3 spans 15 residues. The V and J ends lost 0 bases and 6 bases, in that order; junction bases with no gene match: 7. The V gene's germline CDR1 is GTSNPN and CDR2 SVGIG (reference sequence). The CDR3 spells CAWSVIGGAAGELFF. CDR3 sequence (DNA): TGTGCCTGGAGTGTAATAGGGGGCGCCGCCGGGGAGCTGTTTTTT.

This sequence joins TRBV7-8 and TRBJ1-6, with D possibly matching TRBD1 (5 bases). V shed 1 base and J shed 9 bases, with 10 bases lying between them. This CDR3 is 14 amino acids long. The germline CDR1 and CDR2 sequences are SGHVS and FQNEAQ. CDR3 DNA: TGTGCCAGCAGCTTAGGGGGCTCTGGTTCACCCCTCCACTTT. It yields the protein CASSLGGSGSPLHF. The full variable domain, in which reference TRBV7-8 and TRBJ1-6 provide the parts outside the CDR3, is GAGVSQSPRYKVAKRGQDVALRCDPISGHVSLFWYQQALGQGPEFLTYFQNEAQLDKSGLPSDRFFAERPEGSVSTLKIQRTQQEDSAVYLCASSLGGSGSPLHFGNGTRLTVT.

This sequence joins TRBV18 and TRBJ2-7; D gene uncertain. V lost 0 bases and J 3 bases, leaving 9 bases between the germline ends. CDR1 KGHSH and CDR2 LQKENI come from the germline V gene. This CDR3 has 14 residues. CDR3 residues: CASSPPQVSYEQYF. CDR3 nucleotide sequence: TGTGCCAGCTCACCACCCCAGGTCAGCTACGAGCAGTACTTC.

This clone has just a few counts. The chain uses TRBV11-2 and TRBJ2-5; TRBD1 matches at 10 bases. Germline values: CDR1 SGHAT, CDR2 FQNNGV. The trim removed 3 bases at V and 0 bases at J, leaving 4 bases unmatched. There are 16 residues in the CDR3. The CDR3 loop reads CASSFGDRGNQETQYF. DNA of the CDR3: TGTGCCAGCAGCTTTGGGGACAGGGGAAACCAAGAGACCCAGTACTTC.